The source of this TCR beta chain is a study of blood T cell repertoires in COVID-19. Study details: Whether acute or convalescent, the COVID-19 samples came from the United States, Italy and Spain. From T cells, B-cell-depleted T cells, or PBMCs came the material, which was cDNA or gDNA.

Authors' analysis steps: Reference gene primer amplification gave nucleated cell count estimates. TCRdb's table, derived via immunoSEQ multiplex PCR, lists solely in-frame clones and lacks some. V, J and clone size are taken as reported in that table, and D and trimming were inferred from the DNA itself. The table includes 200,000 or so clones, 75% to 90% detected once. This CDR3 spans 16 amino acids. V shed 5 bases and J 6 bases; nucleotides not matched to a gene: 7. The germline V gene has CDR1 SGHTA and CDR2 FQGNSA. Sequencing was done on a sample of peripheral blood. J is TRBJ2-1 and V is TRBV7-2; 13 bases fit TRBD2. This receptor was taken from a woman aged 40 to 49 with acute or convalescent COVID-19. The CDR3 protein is CASSPRLAGGLNEQFF. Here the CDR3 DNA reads TGTGCCAGCAGCCCCCGACTAGCGGGAGGTCTCAATGAGCAGTTCTTC.